The next 11 T cell receptor beta chains were all read from a single sample in a study of identical twins. In TCRdb, the 5' RACE reads were re-called with MiXCR into one record per CDR3 protein. The data contain 400,000 to 500,000 distinct CDR3 sequences, less than 20% of them seen just once; the ten biggest clones take up around 10%. The specimen sequenced was naive T cells sorted from blood. These receptor sequences come from a man aged 45 to 65 in good health.

The sample holds a few counts of this clonotype. The chain links TRBV20-1 to TRBJ2-5; TRBD2 is a possible D gene (5 bases). V was trimmed by 7 bases and J by 2 bases, leaving 11 bases between them. The CDR3 sequence is 12 residues long. The germline gives CDR1 DFQATT, CDR2 SNEGSKA (reference sequence). The CDR3 loop is CSVLDWQETQYF. The CDR3 nucleotides are TGCAGTGTCTTGGACTGGCAAGAGACCCAGTACTTC.

A few counts support this clonotype. V usage is TRBV29-1 and J usage is TRBJ2-1; D is possibly TRBD1 (5 bases). The germline V gene encodes CDR1 SQVTM and CDR2 ANQGSEA. Trimming shortened V by 5 bases and J by 9 bases, and 14 bases separated the two germline ends. The CDR3 covers 12 residues. CDR3 sequence (DNA): TGCAGCGTTCTTGGCAGGGCGATTGAGCAGTTCTTC. The encoded protein is CSVLGRAIEQFF.

This clonotype was detected only a few times. The gene calls are TRBV6-1 and TRBJ2-1; 13 bases map to TRBD2. Per the germline V gene, CDR1 is MNHNS and CDR2 is SASEGT. This CDR3 region has 15 residues. The J segment lost 10 bases and the V segment lost 6 bases, leaving 9 bases of the junction unmatched. In DNA, the CDR3 is TGTGCCAGCAGGCGAACTAGCGGGGGGGCCTTAGAGCAGTTCTTC. Protein: CASRRTSGGALEQFF.

This clonotype was recorded many times. This chain connects TRBV19 to TRBJ2-1; 16 nucleotides agree with TRBD2. After removal of 5 bases from V and 5 bases from J, the junction contained 3 bases not matched to a gene. The CDR3 spans 16 residues. CDR1 and CDR2 (germline): LNHDA, SQIVND (reference sequence). CDR3 sequence: CASSPGLAGGNNEQFF. In DNA form, the CDR3 reads TGTGCCAGTAGTCCGGGACTAGCGGGAGGGAACAATGAGCAGTTCTTC.

This clonotype was recorded a few times. The chain couples TRBV7-2 to TRBJ2-7; tentative D call: TRBD1 (5 bases). The V gene's germline CDR1 is SGHTA and CDR2 FQGNSA. The length of the CDR3 is 16 residues. V lost 0 bases to trimming and J lost 3 bases, with 15 bases between them. The CDR3 here is CASSLAAQGSSYEQYF. The CDR3 DNA is TGTGCCAGCAGCTTAGCGGCCCAGGGTAGTAGCTACGAGCAGTACTTC.

The J gene is TRBJ2-7, the V gene TRBV4-2, with D maybe TRBD2 (5 bases). The CDR3 runs to 17 residues. V was clipped by 0 bases and J by 4 bases, with 19 bases between them. Germline values: CDR1 LGHNA, CDR2 YNFKEQ. CDR3 coding DNA: TGTGCCAGCAGCCAAGATTCAAGCGGACGGACTGGGTACGAGCAGTACTTC. Protein: CASSQDSSGRTGYEQYF.

This clonotype has ten or more counts. The chain recombines TRBV9 with TRBJ1-5, with 8 bases lining up with TRBD1. V lost 4 bases to trimming and J lost 1 base; unmatched junction nucleotides: 1. Germline V gives CDR1 SGDLS, CDR2 YYNGEE. The CDR3 spans 14 residues. In DNA form, the CDR3 reads TGTGCCAGCAGCAGGGACAGGAGCAATCAGCCCCAGCATTTT. Residues: CASSRDRSNQPQHF. Drawing the rest from reference TRBV9 and TRBJ1-5, the complete variable domain is DSGVTQTPKHLITATGQRVTLRCSPRSGDLSVYWYQQSLDQGLQFLIQYYNGEERAKGNILERFSAQQFPDLHSELNLSSLELGDSALYFCASSRDRSNQPQHFGDGTRLSIL.

In its sample, this clonotype was seen many times. The gene calls are TRBV20-1 and TRBJ2-4, with 8 bases matching TRBD2. Per germline, CDR1 DFQATT and CDR2 SNEGSKA (reference sequence). The V gene end was trimmed by 0 bases and the J gene end by 2 bases; junction bases not matched to a gene: 6. The CDR3 runs to 16 residues. CDR3 bases: TGCAGTGCTAGAGATATACGCGGGGGGACCAAAAACATTCAGTACTTC. Its translation is CSARDIRGGTKNIQYF.

This clonotype occurred once. The conserved final phenylalanine or tryptophan is absent from the CDR3, which likely points to a read error. CDR3 in DNA: TGTGCCAGCAGCCAACAGGGGGCCAACACTGAAGCTTTCCTT. This translates into CASSQQGANTEAFL. The chain joins TRBV27 to TRBJ1-1; 9 bases match TRBD1. This CDR3 region has 14 residues. Germline trimming cut 6 bases from V and 2 bases from J; bases unmatched to any gene: 4. The germline V gene encodes CDR1 MNHEY and CDR2 SMNVEV (reference sequence).

This clonotype came up a few times. V and J are TRBV3-1 and TRBJ1-2, with D possibly matching TRBD1 (5 bases). Trimming pared 4 bases from V and 0 bases from J, leaving 15 bases between. Germline V gives CDR1 LGHDT, CDR2 YNNKEL (reference sequence). The length of the CDR3 is 16 residues. This CDR3 is CASSPWGQDTNYGYTF. The CDR3 DNA is TGTGCCAGCAGCCCGTGGGGCCAGGACACTAACTATGGCTACACCTTC.

The rearrangement links TRBV10-3 to TRBJ1-6, with D possibly TRBD1 on 6 matching bases. V was trimmed by 2 bases and J by 5 bases, leaving 7 bases between them. CDR1 and CDR2 from the germline V gene are ENHRY and SYGVKD. There are 14 residues in the CDR3. CDR3: CAISEGTNNSPLHF. The CDR3 nucleotides read TGTGCCATCAGTGAGGGGACAAATAATTCACCCCTCCACTTT.